Reported below is one T cell receptor (beta chain). Antigen specificity is unknown. Reverse transcription of extracted RNA yielded cDNA, which provided the sequencing template. Clones were read by immunoSEQ multiplex PCR, and TCRdb kept only the in-frame ones, dropping some. The table lists about 130,000 clones, approximately 48% of them singletons. These data are taken from a study of CD8+ T cells in alopecia areata. The overall study: Patients took tofacitinib for 6 to 18 months, followed by 6 drug-free months. Notes on the study in general: Elevated clonality characterized lesional scalp relative to normal scalp, particularly in alopecia totalis/universalis.

Collected material from alopecia areata patients comprised lesional scalp punch biopsies and peripheral blood. CDR3 length: 15 amino acids. The V end lost 8 bases, the J end lost 0 bases, and 15 bases lay between the germline ends. Germline CDR1 reads MNHEY; CDR2 reads SVGAGI. The TCR was taken from a human donor with alopecia areata. The chain recombines TRBV6-5 with TRBJ2-3; D is ambiguous. Sequencing was performed on CD8+ T cells sorted from blood, taken at week 0. CDR3 in DNA: TGTGCCAGCTCTGCCCCAATGACGAGCACAGATACGCAGTATTTT. It specifies CASSAPMTSTDTQYF.